Shown below are 4 T cell receptor beta chains from a single sample sequenced in a study of CD4 and CD8 cells across lung adenocarcinoma regions. MiXCR was run by TCRdb on the PCR reads, yielding one entry per CDR3 protein. This table has 5,000 or so distinct CDR3 sequences, 40% to 60% appearing once. The sample taken for sequencing was CD4+ T cells from the margin of a lung tumor. The receptors derive from a male donor with lung adenocarcinoma. The CD4 and CD8 labels of this study may be unreliable.

This clonotype has more than one count but fewer than ten. This rearrangement joins TRBV27 to TRBJ2-3; no clear D. V shed 2 bases and J shed 1 base, with 10 bases lying between them. The CDR3 loop spans 15 amino acids. CDR1 is MNHEY and CDR2 is SMNVEV in the germline V gene (reference sequence). As DNA, the CDR3 is TGTGCCAGCAGTTTAATGGGGTATGGCACAGATACGCAGTATTTT. The encoded protein is CASSLMGYGTDTQYF.

Judged by abundance, this clonotype is medium-sized. This chain uses TRBV10-1 with TRBJ2-1; 8 bases align to TRBD1. V shed 5 bases and J 9 bases; nucleotides not matched to a gene: 9. Germline CDR1 is WNHNN and CDR2 is SYGVQD (reference sequence). This CDR3 is 14 amino acids long. The CDR3: CASSLQGGMGEQFF. The CDR3 region has the DNA TGCGCCAGCAGTCTACAGGGGGGCATGGGTGAGCAGTTCTTC.

This clonotype was counted only a few times. The chain links TRBV28 to TRBJ2-1, with D possibly TRBD1 on 5 matching bases. The CDR3 spans 13 residues. V was trimmed by 7 bases and J by 8 bases, leaving 15 bases between them. Looked up from germline, CDR1 is MDHEN and CDR2 is SYDVKM. CDR3 nucleotides: TGTGCCAGCAAACTTACAGGTATCCATGAGCAGTTCTTC. Amino acids: CASKLTGIHEQFF.

This clonotype was seen a handful of times. The chain couples TRBV6-5 to TRBJ2-1; unclear D gene. V lost 0 bases and J 6 bases, leaving 12 bases between the germline ends. From germline, CDR1 is MNHEY and CDR2 SVGAGI. CDR3 length: 15 residues. CDR3 loop: CASSYSAAVANEQFF. In DNA, the CDR3 is TGTGCCAGCAGTTACTCGGCGGCGGTGGCCAATGAGCAGTTCTTC.